The clone carrying this TCR beta chain was seen more than once but under ten times. Its antigen is as yet unknown. Germline loops: CDR1 SEHNR, CDR2 FQNEAQ (reference sequence). The V and J ends lost 1 base and 5 bases respectively, with 13 bases between them. The CDR3 runs 15 residues. 5'RACE, which relied on constant-segment primers, yielded TCR alpha and TCR beta cDNA libraries carrying sample barcodes and UMIs. TCRdb ran MiXCR on the 5' RACE reads and lists one entry per CDR3 protein. Of roughly 86,000 distinct CDR3 sequences in the sample, about 13% were seen once. This record comes from a study of T-cell memory formation after mild COVID-19. General study points: Day 15 to 85 contracting clones showed balanced CD4/CD8; later expanders leaned CD4+. Some SARS-CoV-2-responding clones were already detected in memory before infection. The CD4+ clones that contracted clustered mainly within CM and EM, and the CD8+ clones concentrated in EMRA.

This receptor was identified in an adult woman who had mild COVID-19 (a few samples of this study predate the infection). Cell type and time point are not known. The sample comprised PBMCs or a T cell subset sorted from them (not recorded which). V is TRBV7-9 and J is TRBJ2-3; perhaps TRBD1 as D (5 bases). In DNA form, the CDR3 reads TGTGCCAGCAGCTTAGTACCACAGGTAGGAGATACGCAGTATTTT. Translation: CASSLVPQVGDTQYF. Variable domain in full (rest from reference TRBV7-9 and TRBJ2-3): DTGVSQNPRHKITKRGQNVTFRCDPISEHNRLYWYRQTLGQGPEFLTYFQNEAQLEKSRLLSDRFSAERPKGSFSTLEIQRTEQGDSAMYLCASSLVPQVGDTQYFGPGTRLTVL.